One and the same sample provided the 20 T cell receptor beta chains below, sequenced in a study of shared clonotypes between healthy human individuals. Profiling relied on immunoSEQ multiplex PCR, and the TCRdb table lists in-frame clones only, not all of them. Of some 350,000 clones in the sample, roughly 70% are singletons; the top ten hold 10%. The sequencing input was memory CD4+ T cells sorted from blood. The subset was: CD45RA-negative fraction. All receptors derive from a man between 25 and 39 years old in good health.

The genes are TRBV11-2 and TRBJ2-2; D is undetermined. Germline CDR1 reads SGHAT; CDR2 reads FQNNGV. The CDR3 runs to 12 residues. V lost 0 bases and J lost 6, with 2 bases in between. The CDR3 region is CASSLEAGELFF. The CDR3 DNA sequence: TGTGCCAGCAGCTTAGAGGCCGGGGAGCTGTTTTTT.

A few counts support this clone. J is TRBJ2-5 and V is TRBV7-6, with D unresolved. Per germline, CDR1 SGHVS and CDR2 FNYEAQ. The V and J ends lost 3 bases and 5 bases respectively, with 7 bases between them. The CDR3 extends over 12 amino acids. Written as DNA, the CDR3 is TGTGCCAGCAGCTTTGGGCTGGAGACCCAGTACTTC. Translated: CASSFGLETQYF.

This clone was recorded only once. The chain has TRBV27 and TRBJ2-3; D gene uncertain. The CDR3 runs 13 residues. Between the trimmed V and J ends, which lost 7 bases and 3 bases, there was a span of 11 bases. Germline V CDR1 and CDR2: MNHEY, SMNVEV (reference sequence). CDR3 coding DNA: TGTGCCAGCATGTCGTGGGGAACAGATACGCAGTATTTT. It is translated as CASMSWGTDTQYF.

As regards this clone: A much bigger clone sits one base away, suggesting this may be a read error. V usage is TRBV5-1 and J usage is TRBJ2-7; perhaps TRBD2 as D (9 bases). V lost 4 bases to trimming and J lost 3 bases, with 29 bases between them. Germline V gives CDR1 SGHRS, CDR2 YFSETQ. The CDR3 sequence is 19 residues long. This CDR3 reads CASSTTGVPTSGKFYEQYF. In DNA form, the CDR3 reads TGCGCCAGCAGCACGACAGGGGTTCCGACTAGCGGTAAGTTCTACGAGCAGTACTTC.

CDR3 DNA sequence: TGTGCCAGCAGTTACCCGCGGGACAGGGGGGCTACGCAACCTTACTTC. Translated, it gives CASSYPRDRGATQPYF. The rearrangement links TRBV6-6 to TRBJ2-7, with 11 bases matching TRBD1. V was pared by 2 bases and J by 13 bases, with 16 bases of the junction left unmatched. CDR1 is MNHNY and CDR2 is SVGAGI in the germline V gene (reference sequence). The CDR3 has 16 residues.

The gene calls are TRBV9 and TRBJ2-2, with 15 nucleotides matching TRBD2. CDR1 is SGDLS, CDR2 YYNGEE, per germline. The CDR3 length is 16 residues. V was clipped by 3 bases and J by 6 bases; unmatched bases: 3. CDR3 bases: TGTGCCAGCAGCGCAGGACTAGCGGGAGGGGCCGGGGAGCTGTTTTTT. Translated: CASSAGLAGGAGELFF.

The chain links TRBV5-1 to TRBJ1-2; D is perhaps TRBD1 (6 bases). Trimming left V 4 bases short and J 3 bases short, with 13 bases between. The CDR3 extends over 14 amino acids. Germline CDR1 is SGHRS and CDR2 is YFSETQ. The CDR3 DNA sequence: TGCGCCAGCAGCATACTACAGGGAGACTATGGCTACACCTTC. It encodes CASSILQGDYGYTF. The full variable domain, its missing parts supplied by reference TRBV5-1 and TRBJ1-2, is KAGVTQTPRYLIKTRGQQVTLSCSPISGHRSVSWYQQTPGQGLQFLFEYFSETQRNKGNFPGRFSGRQFSNSRSEMNVSTLELGDSALYLCASSILQGDYGYTFGSGTRLTVV.

This chain links TRBV5-1 with TRBJ2-1, with 9 bases that match TRBD1. The CDR3 length is 14 residues. V dropped 4 bases and J dropped 7; count of bases not matched to a gene: 6. Germline CDR1 reads SGHRS; CDR2 reads YFSETQ. The CDR3 spells CASSDLQGANEQFF. CDR3 bases: TGCGCCAGCAGCGACCTACAGGGGGCGAATGAGCAGTTCTTC.

This clone came up a few times. The CDR3 DNA reads TGTGCCAGCAGTTTAGGGTCGAACACTGAAGCTTTCTTT. Its translation is CASSLGSNTEAFF. The chain employs TRBV27 and TRBJ1-1; D call uncertain. V was shortened by 2 bases and J by 1 base, with 5 bases between the two germline ends. CDR3 length: 13 amino acids. Germline V gene data show CDR1 as MNHEY and CDR2 as SMNVEV (reference sequence).

The chain links TRBV6-1 to TRBJ2-7, with 10 bases lining up with TRBD2. Looked up from germline, CDR1 is MNHNS and CDR2 is SASEGT. The CDR3 extends over 13 amino acids. The V gene end was trimmed by 7 bases and the J gene end by 3 bases; junction bases not matched to a gene: 3. In nucleotides, the CDR3 is TGTGCCAGCACCCCTAGCGGGAGCTACGAGCAGTACTTC. Residues: CASTPSGSYEQYF.

The chain uses TRBV4-3 and TRBJ2-1, with 9 positions matching TRBD1. Germline V lookup: CDR1 LGHNA, CDR2 YSLEER. The trim removed 4 bases at V and 9 bases at J, leaving 4 bases unmatched. This CDR3 region has 13 residues. The CDR3 loop reads CASSRDRVTEQFF. CDR3 DNA sequence: TGCGCCAGCAGCCGGGACAGGGTCACTGAGCAGTTCTTC.

The V gene is TRBV10-3, the J gene TRBJ2-2, with 8 nucleotides matching TRBD2. Trimming removed 7 bases from V and 3 bases from J; junction bases left unmatched: 4. The CDR3 is 14 amino acids. Per the germline V gene, CDR1 is ENHRY and CDR2 is SYGVKD. As DNA, the CDR3 is TGTGCCATCACCGGGACTAGGGACACCGGGGAGCTGTTTTTT. Protein: CAITGTRDTGELFF.

This clone was found many times. The CDR3 loop reads CASTTGTEGNYGYTF. The CDR3 DNA follows: TGTGCCAGTACCACGGGGACGGAGGGAAACTATGGCTACACCTTC. The gene calls are TRBV19 and TRBJ1-2; maybe TRBD1 (5 bases). In germline, CDR1 is LNHDA, CDR2 SQIVND (reference sequence). The V gene lost 7 bases and the J gene lost 2 bases, with 17 bases spanning the gap. The CDR3 is 15 amino acids. Full variable domain (remainder filled in from reference TRBV19 and TRBJ1-2): DGGITQSPKYLFRKEGQNVTLSCEQNLNHDAMYWYRQDPGQGLRLIYYSQIVNDFQKGDIAEGYSVSREKKESFPLTVTSAQKNPTAFYLCASTTGTEGNYGYTFGSGTRLTVV.

This clone was recorded only once. The chain employs TRBV5-1 and TRBJ2-1; 11 bases map to TRBD2. Per germline, CDR1 SGHRS and CDR2 YFSETQ. The junction had 6 bases not matched to a gene; V was cut back by 6 bases and J by 7 bases. The CDR3 is made up of 14 amino acids. The CDR3 reads CASKELAGENEQFF. As DNA, the CDR3 is TGCGCCAGCAAAGAACTAGCGGGAGAAAATGAGCAGTTCTTC.

This sequence joins TRBV6-6 and TRBJ2-7, with 9 bases identical to TRBD1. The CDR3 runs 15 residues. Germline trimming cut 5 bases from V and 5 bases from J; bases unmatched to any gene: 10. Germline V gene sequence: CDR1 MNHNY, CDR2 SVGAGI (reference sequence). This chain's CDR3 is CASSTRTGEGDEQYF. CDR3 in DNA: TGTGCCAGCAGTACCCGGACAGGGGAAGGGGACGAGCAGTACTTC.

The CDR3 reads CASSIRGQQLGYTF. The CDR3 DNA reads TGTGCCAGTAGTATTAGGGGACAGCAGTTGGGCTACACCTTC. The rearrangement joins TRBV19 to TRBJ1-2; TRBD1 aligns across 7 bases. V was clipped by 3 bases and J by 8 bases; unmatched bases: 9. The CDR3 consists of 14 residues. CDR1 LNHDA and CDR2 SQIVND come from the germline V gene (reference sequence).

V usage is TRBV4-2 and J usage is TRBJ2-5; 12 positions match TRBD2. V gave up 4 bases and J gave up 2 bases; unmatched junction bases: 5. The CDR3 covers 16 residues. Germline-derived CDR1 and CDR2 are LGHNA and YNFKEQ. The CDR3 sequence is CASSLSSGREQETQYF. The DNA of the CDR3 is TGTGCCAGCAGCCTGTCTAGCGGGAGGGAGCAAGAGACCCAGTACTTC.

The rearrangement uses TRBV7-9 and TRBJ1-3, with D unresolved. Trimming removed 5 bases from V and 2 bases from J, with 10 bases in between. The germline V gene encodes CDR1 SEHNR and CDR2 FQNEAQ (reference sequence). This CDR3 has 14 residues. CDR3 protein: CASSPSQAGNTIYF. For the CDR3, the DNA is TGTGCCAGCAGCCCGAGCCAGGCTGGAAACACCATATATTTT.

Concerning this clone: Within the sample, other DNA sequences also encode this same CDR3. V usage is TRBV5-1 and J usage is TRBJ2-5, with a weak D call TRBD2 (6 bases). The ends were cut back, 2 bases at V and 5 bases at J, with 10 bases in the middle. The CDR3 is 13 residues long. CDR1 SGHRS and CDR2 YFSETQ come from the germline V gene. The CDR3 is CASSLGTEETQYF. In nucleotides, the CDR3 is TGCGCCAGCAGCTTAGGGACTGAGGAGACCCAGTACTTC. The whole variable domain, remainder taken from reference TRBV5-1 and TRBJ2-5, is KAGVTQTPRYLIKTRGQQVTLSCSPISGHRSVSWYQQTPGQGLQFLFEYFSETQRNKGNFPGRFSGRQFSNSRSEMNVSTLELGDSALYLCASSLGTEETQYFGPGTRLLVL.

The DNA of the CDR3 is TGTGCCAGTAAGACAGGGGTTGGGGCCAACGTCCTGACTTTC. Translating it yields CASKTGVGANVLTF. The chain joins TRBV2 to TRBJ2-6; 8 nucleotides line up with TRBD1. This CDR3 has 14 amino acids. Germline V gene sequence: CDR1 SNHLY, CDR2 FYNNEI. The junction had 4 bases not matched to a gene; V was cut back by 9 bases and J by 3 bases.